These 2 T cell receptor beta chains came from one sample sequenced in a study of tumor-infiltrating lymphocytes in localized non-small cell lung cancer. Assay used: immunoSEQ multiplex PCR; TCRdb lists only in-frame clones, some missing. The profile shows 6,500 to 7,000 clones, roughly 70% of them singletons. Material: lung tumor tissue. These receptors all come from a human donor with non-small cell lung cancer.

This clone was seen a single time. CDR3 DNA: TGTGCCAGCTCACCAGAGGGGTACGAGCAGTACTTC. It translates to CASSPEGYEQYF. The chain carries TRBV18 and TRBJ2-7; possibly TRBD1 or TRBD2 for D (5 bases each). V was shortened by 2 bases and J by 4 bases, with 6 bases between the two germline ends. Germline V gives CDR1 KGHSH, CDR2 LQKENI. The length of the CDR3 is 12 residues.

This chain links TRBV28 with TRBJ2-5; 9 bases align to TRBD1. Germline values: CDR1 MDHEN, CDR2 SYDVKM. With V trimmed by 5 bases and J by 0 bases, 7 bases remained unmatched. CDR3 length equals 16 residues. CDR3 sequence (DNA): TGTGCCAGCAGTCCGGACAGGGGAAAGGACCAAGAGACCCAGTACTTC. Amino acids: CASSPDRGKDQETQYF.